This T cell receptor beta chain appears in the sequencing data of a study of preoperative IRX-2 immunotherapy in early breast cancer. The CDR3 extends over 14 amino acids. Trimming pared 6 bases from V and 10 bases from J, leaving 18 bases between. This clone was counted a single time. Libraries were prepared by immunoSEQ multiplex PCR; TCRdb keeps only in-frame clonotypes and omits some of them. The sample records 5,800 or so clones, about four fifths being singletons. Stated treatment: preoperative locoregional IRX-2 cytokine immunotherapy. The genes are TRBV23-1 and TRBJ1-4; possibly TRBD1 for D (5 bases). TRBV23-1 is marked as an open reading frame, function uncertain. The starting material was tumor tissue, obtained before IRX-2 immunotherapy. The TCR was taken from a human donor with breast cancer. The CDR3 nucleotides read TGCGCCAGCAGCTCGGAGATGGGGGTCGGAAAACTGTTTTTT. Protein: CASSSEMGVGKLFF.